This T cell receptor beta chain was sequenced during a study of T cells in narcolepsy (dated by TCRdb to the late 2010s). As for the study more broadly: Healthy control donors were enrolled in the study alongside patients who had narcolepsy type 1 or type 2 (NT1, NT2). The study used TCR Vbeta sequencing to track clonotypes in blood and CSF while looking for autoreactive T cells in narcolepsy patients that target self-antigens of hypocretin neurons (hypocretin, TRIB2). Study-wide findings and limitations: Plots comparing CSF and blood CD4+ T cell clonotypes from the same patient highlighted HCRT-specific and TRIB2-specific autoreactive clonotypes. No sequences matching autoreactive T cell clones were contained in some blood memory CD4+ repertoires from patients and controls. According to the report, autoreactive clonotypes were detected serially in the blood of the same patients and of different patients, but not in healthy controls. Numbers of sequenced blood memory CD4+ clonotypes were comparable, averaging around 40,000 in patients and about 30,000 in controls.

Libraries were built with the immunoSEQ multiplex PCR assay. This is the immuneACCESS table as TCRdb keeps it, with only in-frame sequences that have V and J called. A part of the clones is gone; compared with another copy, unresolved V genes explain less than half, and the rest is unexplained. For this sample the table gives around 34,000 clones, of which almost 80% were detected only once. The leading ten clones occupy roughly 3.5% of the sample. For TCR Vbeta sequencing, memory CD4+ T cells were sorted ex vivo from the peripheral blood of narcolepsy patients and healthy controls. Concerning this clone itself: Its antigen is not yet known. Nothing much larger sits one base from this clone, and base qualities are not available.

V is reduced by 6 bases and J by 1 base, leaving a spacing of 6 bases between them. Per the germline V gene (reference sequence), LNHDA is the CDR1 and SQIVND is the CDR2. CDR3 length: 12 amino acids, cysteine to phenylalanine. Left in the record is the CDR3 DNA by itself, 36 bases read in frame from the first base. This chain is built from TRBV19 and TRBJ1-2; the D gene is unclear. Sequenced material: memory (CD45RA-) CD4+ T cells from blood. The cell subset or site label on this specimen signifies: memory T cells sorted ex vivo from peripheral blood. The clonotype comes from a human donor in good health. The nucleotide sequence reads as follows: TGTGCCAGTAGGGCGGTTAACTATGGCTACACCTTC. This codes for CASRAVNYGYTF.